This TCR beta chain was recorded in a study of shared clonotypes between healthy human individuals (dated by TCRdb to between 2020 and 2021). For the study in its entirety: The cohort included a few men and a couple of women between 18 and 49 years of age. Per donor, three plates each were used for CD4 naive and CD4 memory, two for CD8 naive, and one for CD8 memory. Different laboratories and diverse techniques were used to prepare libraries and sequence TCR repertoires, to increase sequencing depth and limit assay-specific biases. Per donor, leukapheresis produced somewhere between about 0.94 and 8.9 billion PBMCs. To estimate repertoire size and how much clonotype sharing occurs between individuals, the study deeply sequenced the blood TCR repertoires of five healthy adults. Here is what the overall study found, with its caveats: The small number of donors limited the genetic and exposure-history diversity represented. Incomplete sequencing was indicated by rarefaction of sorted-subset datasets, despite the large sequencing depth. Higher generation probabilities were observed for clonotypes shared by all four sorted-subset donors than for non-shared clonotypes. Only blood was sampled, and tissue TCR repertoires likely differ from those in blood. Based on pairwise subsampling, the degree of clonotype sharing among donors was expected to be affected by sequencing depth. When a handful of donors were compared, the shared fraction of clonotypes was about 5% for naive CD4, about 4% for naive CD8, 2.3% for memory CD4, and approximately 0.4% for memory CD8. Larger estimated clonotype richness was generally found for naive subsets than for memory subsets.

The CDR3 starts with the cysteine, ends with the phenylalanine, and has 13 residues. Solely the CDR3 DNA is kept, with 39 bases framed from the first base. As encoded in the germline V gene, CDR1 is SGHTA while CDR2 is FQGNSA. The junction carries 8 bases between V and J, which are trimmed by 3 bases and 3 bases respectively. TCR CDR3 regions were amplified from genomic DNA by multiplex PCR using the deep immunoSEQ assay. Genomic DNA extracted from each cell subset was distributed evenly over all wells of several immunoSEQ 96-well plates, and each plate served as one replicate. For sorted subsets, about 210 ng of genomic DNA, equivalent to roughly 30,000 T cell genomes, went into each replicate PCR. The purified libraries were quantified using a Qubit 3.0 fluorometer, sized with a Bioanalyzer 2100, and then quantified again using the KAPA Library Quantification kit. Each immunoSEQ 96-well plate was sequenced on its own single-read 150-cycle Illumina NextSeq 550 flow cell. The authors' pipeline ran thus. The immunoSEQ output contained only junctional sequences without quality scores, so filtering could not match that applied to full-length reads. To assign V/J genes and CDR3, sequences were annotated against IMGT germline references using PyIR, a Python wrapper for IgBLAST v1.9. Any read was removed if the V/J assignment was weak (E-value above 1e-6), the CDR3 was missing, or the read contained stop codons, out-of-frame junctions, or ambiguous translated residues. V3J clonotypes were defined as sequences sharing the same inferred V gene, J gene, and CDR3 amino acid sequence. Percentage overlap between repertoires was calculated by dividing the number of shared unique clonotypes by the size of the smaller repertoire. Richness of each repertoire was evaluated using RTK rarefaction, the Chao1 estimator, and Recon v2.1 estimates of unobserved clonotypes. Generation probabilities for all TCRbeta clonotypes obtained by the gDNA method from a handful of donors were computed using OLGA. TCRdb's version of the immuneACCESS table is confined to in-frame rearrangements and falls short of the full clone set. An unresolved V gene accounts for under half of the shortfall where checked; the remainder is of unknown origin. The DNA was the basis for D and trimming; V, J and clone size are from that table. This sample lists 2 million to 2.5 million clones; over 90% were detected once. The top ten clones comprise under 0.45% of the sample.

For this clone: Its specific antigen is unknown. No base quality information exists; no much larger clone differs at one position.

The donors were healthy, HIV-negative adults who had no recently reported acute infections or vaccinations. Every donor was a Caucasian adult residing in Nashville, Tennessee, USA. CD4+ T cells were enriched by magnetic negative selection, after which naive cells were positively selected on CD45RA and the negative fraction was taken as the memory subset. Blood was obtained by leukapheresis, after which PBMCs were separated by Ficoll-Histopaque density gradient centrifugation and cryopreserved in liquid nitrogen vapor phase. Analytical flow cytometry was used to check the purity and quantity of each magnetically sorted T cell population. Genomic DNA was isolated from each sorted fraction and quantified by UV absorbance on a Nanodrop 2000c.

This receptor was taken from a man between 18 and 29 years old in good health. Some clones in this sample may be carry-over from other donors' samples. The V and J genes are TRBV7-2 and TRBJ2-5; the D gene assignment is ambiguous. The sequenced material came from naive CD4+ T cells from PBMCs. The sample's cell subset or site label is to be understood as: CD45RA+ positively selected. The DNA sequence is given as TGTGCCAGCAGCTTTCGGTGGGAAGAGACCCAGTACTTC. Its translation reads: CASSFRWEETQYF.